This is a list of T cell receptor beta chains from one sample in a study of shared T cell receptors in the human thymus. Sequencing used immunoSEQ multiplex PCR; TCRdb keeps in-frame clones, though not all of them. The sample lists approximately 490,000 clones; more than 75% were seen once. These data were also filed under a second study, of human thymus T cells.

The sequenced material came from thymocytes. These receptor sequences come from a boy younger than two with a congenital heart defect. Both conserved end residues are part of each CDR3. The D gene is left open where the match is weak. The size of a clone is reported for some rows only, either as once, few or many, or as a class for expanded clones.

TRBJ2-7,-,15,TRBV4-1,-,TGCGCCAGCAGCCAAGGCCACCTAGTCCCCTACGAGCAGTACTTC,CASSQGHLVPYEQYF
TRBJ2-1,-,12,TRBV5-4,-,TGTGCCAGCAGCGCCTACTACAATGAGCAGTTCTTC,CASSAYYNEQFF
TRBJ1-2,-,15,TRBV14,-,TGTGCCAGCAGCCAAGACCGTTATTCTAACTATGGCTACACCTTC,CASSQDRYSNYGYTF
TRBJ1-2,TRBD1,15,TRBV19,-,TGTGCCAGTAGTAAGGGACAGCCCACGAACTATGGCTACACCTTC,CASSKGQPTNYGYTF
TRBJ2-3,-,15,TRBV4-3,-,TGCGCCAGCAGCCAAGAATCCGGGGGCACAGATACGCAGTATTTT,CASSQESGGTDTQYF
TRBJ2-2,TRBD2,18,TRBV4-1,-,TGCGCCAGCAGCCAAGAAAAGGTAGCGGGAGGGCCGTCCGGGGAGCTGTTTTTT,CASSQEKVAGGPSGELFF
TRBJ2-7,-,16,TRBV19,few,TGTGCCAGTAGTATAGATACGGTGGGACATTTATACGAGCAGTACTTC,CASSIDTVGHLYEQYF
TRBJ2-2,-,14,TRBV21-1,once,TGTGCCAGCAGAAGGAAGGTAGCGCCCGGGGAGCTGTTTTTT,CASRRKVAPGELFF
TRBJ2-1,-,14,TRBV5-1,-,TGCGCCAGCAGCTTGCAGGGGATCGGCGGTGAGCAGTTCTTC,CASSLQGIGGEQFF
TRBJ1-5,-,19,TRBV7-9,-,TGTGCCAGCAGCCCCAGAGGTGGCAAATTCCTCTATAGCAATCAGCCCCAGCATTTT,CASSPRGGKFLYSNQPQHF
TRBJ2-3,-,12,TRBV7-8,-,TGTGCCAGCAGCCCAACGGCAGATACGCAGTATTTT,CASSPTADTQYF
TRBJ2-7,-,12,TRBV29-1,-,TGCAGCGTTGAAACTAGTTTCCGCGAGCAGTACTTC,CSVETSFREQYF
TRBJ2-5,TRBD2,14,TRBV2,-,TGTGCCAGCACGGCAGGGTGGGAGGGGGAGACCCAGTACTTC,CASTAGWEGETQYF
TRBJ2-5,TRBD1,15,TRBV9,-,TGTGCCAGCAGCGTCATTCCGGACAGGTTCGAGACCCAGTACTTC,CASSVIPDRFETQYF
TRBJ2-7,-,16,TRBV28,-,TGTGCCAGCAGTGCCCCCGCCGGGGGGCAAATCTACGAGCAGTACTTC,CASSAPAGGQIYEQYF